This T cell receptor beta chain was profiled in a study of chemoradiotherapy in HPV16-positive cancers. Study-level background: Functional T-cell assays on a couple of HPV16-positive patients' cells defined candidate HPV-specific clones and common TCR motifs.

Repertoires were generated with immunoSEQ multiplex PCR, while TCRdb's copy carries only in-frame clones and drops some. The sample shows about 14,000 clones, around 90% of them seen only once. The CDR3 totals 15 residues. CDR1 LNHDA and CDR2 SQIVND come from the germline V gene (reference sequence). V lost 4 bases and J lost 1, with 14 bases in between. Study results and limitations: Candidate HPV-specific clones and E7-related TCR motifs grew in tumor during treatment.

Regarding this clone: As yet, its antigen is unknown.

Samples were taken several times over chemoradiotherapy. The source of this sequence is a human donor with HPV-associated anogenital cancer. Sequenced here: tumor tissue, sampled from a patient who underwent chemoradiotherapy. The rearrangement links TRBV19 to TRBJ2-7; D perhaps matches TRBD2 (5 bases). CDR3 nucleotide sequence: TGTGCCAGTAGTAGTTTCGAGGGTCAATCCTACGAGCAGTACTTC. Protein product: CASSSFEGQSYEQYF.